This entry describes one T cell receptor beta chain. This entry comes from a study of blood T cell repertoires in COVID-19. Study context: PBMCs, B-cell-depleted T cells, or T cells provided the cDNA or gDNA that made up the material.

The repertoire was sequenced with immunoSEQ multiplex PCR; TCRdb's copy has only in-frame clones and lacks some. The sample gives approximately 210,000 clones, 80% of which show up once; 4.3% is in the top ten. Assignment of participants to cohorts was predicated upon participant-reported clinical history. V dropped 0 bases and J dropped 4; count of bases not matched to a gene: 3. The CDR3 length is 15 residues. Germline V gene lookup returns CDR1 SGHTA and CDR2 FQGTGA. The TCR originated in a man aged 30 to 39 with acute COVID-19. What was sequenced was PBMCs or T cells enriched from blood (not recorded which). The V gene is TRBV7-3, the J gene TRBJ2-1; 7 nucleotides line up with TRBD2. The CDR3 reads CASSLTSGPYNEQFF. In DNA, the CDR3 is TGTGCCAGCAGCTTAACTAGCGGGCCATACAATGAGCAGTTCTTC.